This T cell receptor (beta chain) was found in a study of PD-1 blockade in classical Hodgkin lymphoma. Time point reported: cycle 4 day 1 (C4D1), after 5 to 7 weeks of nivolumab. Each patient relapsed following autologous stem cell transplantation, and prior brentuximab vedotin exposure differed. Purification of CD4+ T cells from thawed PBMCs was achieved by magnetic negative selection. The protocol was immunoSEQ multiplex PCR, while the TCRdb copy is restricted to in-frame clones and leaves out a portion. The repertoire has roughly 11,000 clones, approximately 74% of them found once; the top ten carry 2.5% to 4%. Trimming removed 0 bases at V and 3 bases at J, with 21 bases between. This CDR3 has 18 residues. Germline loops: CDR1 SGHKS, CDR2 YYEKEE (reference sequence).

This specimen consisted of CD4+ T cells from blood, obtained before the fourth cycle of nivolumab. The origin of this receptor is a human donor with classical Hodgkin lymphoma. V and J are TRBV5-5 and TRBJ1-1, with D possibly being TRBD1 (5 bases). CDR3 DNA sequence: TGTGCCAGCAGCTTGGCCGGGGGGGAAGTAGGGACGGACACTGAAGCTTTCTTT. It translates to CASSLAGGEVGTDTEAFF.